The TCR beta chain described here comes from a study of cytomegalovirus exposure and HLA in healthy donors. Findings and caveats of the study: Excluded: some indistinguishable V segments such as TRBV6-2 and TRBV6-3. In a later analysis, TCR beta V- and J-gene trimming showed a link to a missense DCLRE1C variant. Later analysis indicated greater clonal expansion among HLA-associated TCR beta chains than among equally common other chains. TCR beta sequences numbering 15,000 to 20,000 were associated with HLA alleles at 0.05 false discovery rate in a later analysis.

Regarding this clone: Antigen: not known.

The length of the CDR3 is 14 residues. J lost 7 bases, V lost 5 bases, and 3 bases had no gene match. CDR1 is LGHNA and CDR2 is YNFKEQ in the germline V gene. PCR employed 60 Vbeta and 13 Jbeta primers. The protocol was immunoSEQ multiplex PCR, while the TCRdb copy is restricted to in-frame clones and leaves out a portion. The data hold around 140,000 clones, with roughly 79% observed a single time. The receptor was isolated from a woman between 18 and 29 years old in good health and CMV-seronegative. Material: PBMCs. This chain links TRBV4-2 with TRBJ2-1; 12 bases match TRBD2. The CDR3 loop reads CASSTGTSGNEQFF. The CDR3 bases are TGTGCCAGCAGCACCGGGACTAGCGGGAATGAGCAGTTCTTC.